The source of this TCR beta chain is a study of T cell changes during pregnancy in multiple sclerosis. Using immunoSEQ multiplex PCR, the repertoire was profiled, and TCRdb retains in-frame clones only, with some absent. Of approximately 71,000 clones in the sample, more than 90% were seen once. This clone was observed a handful of times. The germline gene is not matched at one end of the junction; a read error may be the cause. The CDR3 loop spans 15 amino acids. From germline, CDR1 is MNHNS and CDR2 SASEGT. Sequenced here: peripheral blood, sampled in the second trimester of pregnancy. This clonotype was sampled from a female donor with multiple sclerosis, enrolled in a pregnancy study. V gene TRBV6-1 combines with J gene TRBJ2-7, with TRBD1 identical over 11 bases. CDR3 region: CASSQAGTGGYEQYF. The CDR3 coding sequence is TGTGCCAGCAGTCAAGCCGGGACAGGGGGCTACGAGCAGTACTTC.